This T cell receptor (beta chain) originates from a study of blood T cell repertoires in COVID-19. For the study at large: Specimens from acute and convalescent COVID-19 originated in the United States, Italy and Spain. Nucleic acid was either cDNA or gDNA, and it came from T cells, B-cell-depleted T cells, or PBMCs.

Original handling: Estimation of nucleated cell counts relied on the amplification of reference gene primers. Profiling relied on immunoSEQ multiplex PCR, and the TCRdb table lists in-frame clones only, not all of them. Clone size and V and J calls were adopted from that table, with D and trimming inferred from the DNA. The sample has over 120,000 clones; over 75% are singletons. V was cut by 4 bases and J by 4 bases, with 20 bases left in between. From germline, CDR1 is LGHNA and CDR2 YNFKEQ. CDR3 length: 17 amino acids. The sequenced sample was peripheral blood. The clonotype comes from a man in his 70s with acute or convalescent COVID-19. The rearrangement joins TRBV4-2 to TRBJ1-5, with D perhaps TRBD1 (5 bases). Written as DNA, the CDR3 is TGTGCCAGCAGCCCTAAGTGGGCGGCGGAGGGGAATCAGCCCCAGCATTTT. Its protein product is CASSPKWAAEGNQPQHF.